Presented here are 32 T cell receptor beta chains from one specimen sequenced in a study of Graves' ophthalmopathy and Graves' hyperthyroidism (dated by TCRdb to between 2017 and 2018). TCRdb shows the sequencer as Illumina HiSeq 2000. For repertoire sequencing, TCR beta CDR3 regions were amplified from RNA transcripts. The first round of RT-PCR was done with HTBI primers and the Qiagen OneStep RT-PCR kit, and was followed by a second round of multiplex PCR, then size selection and purification. The public reads were quality trimmed at Q25 with fastp and then assembled into clones with MiXCR by TCRdb, keeping productive beta chains. Rows with one shared CDR3 protein collapse into an entry with the most common genes and DNA. The sample includes hundreds of thousands of distinct CDR3 sequences, with about 20% observed a single time. Around 6.9% of the sample goes to the ten largest clones. The sequenced sample consisted of peripheral blood. The receptors were gathered from a woman between 18 and 29 years old with stable Graves' hyperthyroidism. Some clones in this sample may be carry-over from other donors' samples. Donor details come from another sample of the same person, matched by shared clones.

This clonotype was detected ten times or more. The V and J genes are TRBV5-1 and TRBJ1-1; D not resolved. The CDR3 consists of 15 residues. The germline V gene has CDR1 SGHRS and CDR2 YFSETQ. The ends were cut back, 0 bases at V and 4 bases at J, with 13 bases in the middle. The CDR3 loop reads CASSLAPRRSTEAFF. The CDR3 DNA is TGCGCCAGCAGCTTGGCCCCCCGAAGATCCACTGAAGCTTTCTTT.

This clonotype appeared many times. V is TRBV6-2 or TRBV6-3 and J is TRBJ2-5; TRBD2 agrees at 11 bases. Per the germline V gene, CDR1 is MNHEY and CDR2 is SVGEGT. Trimming took 5 bases from V and 3 from J; bases not matched to a gene: 5. The CDR3 length is 15 residues. This CDR3 is CASSTILAGEETQYF. The CDR3 coding sequence is TGTGCCAGCAGTACGATACTAGCGGGGGAAGAGACCCAGTACTTC.

In its sample, this clonotype was seen many times. The chain uses TRBV20-1 and TRBJ2-7, with D perhaps matching TRBD1 (5 bases). This CDR3 is 14 amino acids long. The germline gives CDR1 DFQATT, CDR2 SNEGSKA (reference sequence). V lost 6 bases, J lost 3 bases, and 18 bases lay in between. CDR3 protein: CSAVRGQFIYEQYF. The CDR3, as DNA: TGCAGTGCCGTCCGAGGACAATTCATCTACGAGCAGTACTTC.

The table lists this clonotype with a few counts. The chain is built from TRBV7-9 and TRBJ2-7; 10 positions agree with TRBD2. The CDR3 has 14 residues. With V trimmed by 4 bases and J by 11 bases, 11 bases remained unmatched. CDR1 and CDR2 (germline): SEHNR, FQNEAQ (reference sequence). The CDR3 loop reads CASSSGGTSGIEYF. In DNA, the CDR3 is TGTGCCAGCAGCTCCGGGGGTACTAGCGGGATAGAGTACTTC.

This clonotype was counted at least ten times. A read error may be the cause here, since a much bigger clone is one base away. The chain employs TRBV12-5 and TRBJ2-5; tentatively, D is TRBD1 (6 bases). The CDR3 sequence is 18 residues long. Germline CDR1 LGHNT, CDR2 FRNRAP. In nucleotides, the CDR3 is TGTGCTAGTGGTTCCACCGCCCTTGTCAGGGGTTCTCAAGAGACCAAGTACTTC. It codes for CASGSTALVRGSQETKYF.

This clonotype was observed many times. V gene TRBV11-3 combines with J gene TRBJ1-1; 7 bases are shared with TRBD1. Trimming at V came to 5 bases and at J to 3 bases, leaving 9 bases not matched to a gene. Germline V gives CDR1 SGHNT, CDR2 YENEEA. The CDR3 length is 15 residues. The CDR3: CASSPDREGDTEAFF. CDR3 nucleotides: TGTGCCAGCAGCCCCGACAGGGAAGGAGACACTGAAGCTTTCTTT.

This clonotype was seen only a few times. V usage is TRBV11-1 and J usage is TRBJ2-2; D may be TRBD1 (6 bases). This CDR3 is built from 16 residues. V was cut by 1 base and J by 6 bases, with 15 bases left in between. Germline V gene lookup returns CDR1 SGHAT and CDR2 FQDESV (reference sequence). The CDR3 spells CASSLGLQGWAGELFF. The CDR3 coding sequence is TGTGCCAGCAGCTTAGGACTACAGGGATGGGCCGGGGAGCTGTTTTTT.

V is TRBV28 and J is TRBJ1-1, with 8 bases fitting TRBD1. Losses at the gene ends were 6 bases for V and 0 bases for J; bases not matched to a gene: 9. Germline values: CDR1 MDHEN, CDR2 SYDVKM. This CDR3 is built from 16 residues. The CDR3 region has the DNA TGTGCCAGCAGGGGGCAGGGGGCATTTATGAACACTGAAGCTTTCTTT. It codes for CASRGQGAFMNTEAFF.

There are many counts of this clonotype. The chain recombines TRBV7-9 with TRBJ2-7, with D possibly TRBD1 on 5 matching bases. V dropped 5 bases and J dropped 3 bases, with 17 bases sitting between them. The V gene's germline CDR1 is SEHNR and CDR2 FQNEAQ (reference sequence). This CDR3 is 15 amino acids long. The CDR3 reads CASSHGRDSGYEQYF. The CDR3 coding sequence is TGTGCCAGCAGCCACGGCAGGGATTCGGGCTACGAGCAGTACTTC.

This clonotype was counted at least ten times. The chain uses TRBV29-1 and TRBJ1-1; possibly TRBD1 for D (6 bases). The CDR3 is 13 residues long. CDR1 and CDR2 (germline): SQVTM, ANQGSEA. The ends were cut back, 7 bases at V and 0 bases at J, with 12 bases in the middle. This CDR3 is CSAQGFVNTEAFF. The CDR3 coding sequence is TGCAGCGCACAGGGCTTCGTGAACACTGAAGCTTTCTTT.

The chain joins TRBV19 to TRBJ1-5; tentatively, D is TRBD1 (6 bases). V lost 10 bases and J lost 3, with 13 bases in between. The CDR3 is 13 amino acids. The germline gives CDR1 LNHDA, CDR2 SQIVND (reference sequence). The DNA for the CDR3 is TGTGCCACAGGGGTGGCAGTCAATCAGCCCCAGCATTTT. This encodes CATGVAVNQPQHF. The entire variable domain, with the rest obtained from reference TRBV19 and TRBJ1-5, is as follows: DGGITQSPKYLFRKEGQNVTLSCEQNLNHDAMYWYRQDPGQGLRLIYYSQIVNDFQKGDIAEGYSVSREKKESFPLTVTSAQKNPTAFYLCATGVAVNQPQHFGDGTRLSIL.

The chain combines TRBV6-5 with TRBJ2-7; the match to TRBD1 covers 9 bases. This CDR3 comprises 17 residues. The junction had 9 bases not matched to a gene; V was cut back by 3 bases and J by 0 bases. Germline lookup yields CDR1 MNHEY and CDR2 SVGAGI. CDR3 region: CASSYNHGTGFSYEQYF. CDR3 nucleotides: TGTGCCAGCAGTTATAACCACGGGACAGGGTTCTCCTACGAGCAGTACTTC.

The genes are TRBV4-1 and TRBJ2-5; 9 positions match TRBD1. This CDR3 spans 16 amino acids. V gave up 4 bases and J gave up 4 bases; unmatched junction bases: 10. The germline CDR1 and CDR2 sequences are MGHRA and YSYEKL. CDR3: CASSPAGQGIRETQYF. The CDR3, as DNA: TGCGCCAGCAGCCCCGCGGGACAGGGAATTCGAGAGACCCAGTACTTC.

This clonotype occurred many times. The chain couples TRBV2 to TRBJ1-1, with D perhaps matching TRBD1 (5 bases). This CDR3 has 13 residues. Germline CDR1 is SNHLY and CDR2 is FYNNEI. V was trimmed by 11 bases and J by 1 base, leaving 14 bases between them. As DNA, the CDR3 is TGTGCCCGGGGCTGGGGTGGGAACACTGAAGCTTTCTTT. Residues: CARGWGGNTEAFF.

This clonotype occurred many times. The genes are TRBV2 and TRBJ1-5; TRBD1 agrees at 7 bases. The CDR3 runs to 15 residues. The germline CDR1 and CDR2 sequences are SNHLY and FYNNEI. V gave up 4 bases and J gave up 0 bases; unmatched junction bases: 3. The CDR3 nucleotides are TGTGCCAGCAGTGGGAACAGGGGTAGCAATCAGCCCCAGCATTTT. Its protein is CASSGNRGSNQPQHF.

This clonotype was seen ten or more times. The rearrangement uses TRBV5-1 and TRBJ1-6; a weak D match, TRBD1 (5 bases). Trimming removed 1 base from V and 0 bases from J, with 11 bases in between. The CDR3 consists of 17 residues. Germline CDR1 and CDR2: SGHRS and YFSETQ. The CDR3 region has the DNA TGCGCCAGCAGCTTGCAGGGCGCGGGCTCCTATAATTCACCCCTCCACTTT. It translates to CASSLQGAGSYNSPLHF.

This clonotype was seen at least ten times. V usage is TRBV12-3 or TRBV12-4 and J usage is TRBJ2-7, with 9 bases fitting TRBD1. The trim removed 3 bases at V and 7 bases at J, leaving 7 bases unmatched. The CDR3 loop spans 14 amino acids. The CDR3 DNA is TGTGCCAGCAGTTTGCCCGGGACAGGGAGGGAGCAGTACTTC. This codes for CASSLPGTGREQYF.

This clonotype was observed at least ten times. The chain joins TRBV12-3 or TRBV12-4 to TRBJ2-5, with a tentative D call TRBD1 (6 bases). V was pared by 7 bases and J by 0 bases, with 12 bases between. CDR3 length: 14 residues. This CDR3 is CASTKDRNQETQYF. DNA of the CDR3: TGTGCCAGCACCAAAGACAGGAACCAAGAGACCCAGTACTTC.

This clonotype appeared a few times. The CDR3 here is CASSHWTGIGPGELFF. As DNA, the CDR3 is TGTGCCAGCAGCCATTGGACAGGGATCGGACCCGGGGAGCTGTTTTTT. The gene calls are TRBV3-1 and TRBJ2-2, with 8 positions matching TRBD1. This CDR3 has 16 amino acids. The germline gives CDR1 LGHDT, CDR2 YNNKEL (reference sequence). V lost 3 bases to trimming and J lost 6 bases; unmatched junction nucleotides: 9.

This clonotype was found many times. The V gene is TRBV5-1, the J gene TRBJ2-2; D is possibly TRBD1 (6 bases). The CDR3 spans 14 residues. Germline V lookup: CDR1 SGHRS, CDR2 YFSETQ. Trimming pared 4 bases from V and 3 bases from J, leaving 10 bases between. This chain's CDR3 is CASSPGHYTGELFF. The DNA of the CDR3 is TGCGCCAGCAGCCCGGGACACTACACCGGGGAGCTGTTTTTT.

This clonotype was recorded many times. This chain uses TRBV5-1 with TRBJ2-5; 7 positions match TRBD2. This CDR3 region has 12 residues. J gave up 5 bases and V 6 bases, and 4 bases lay outside the gene matches. Germline lookup yields CDR1 SGHRS and CDR2 YFSETQ. As DNA, the CDR3 is TGCGCCAGCAAGCGGGATAGCGAGACCCAGTACTTC. Residues: CASKRDSETQYF.

Ten or more counts support this clonotype. The J gene is TRBJ2-2, the V gene TRBV12-3 or TRBV12-4; 7 bases match TRBD2. This CDR3 is 16 amino acids long. J gave up 5 bases and V 5 bases, and 11 bases lay outside the gene matches. CDR3 bases: TGTGCCAGCAGTCCCGGGACCGGGAGGAATACCGGGGAGCTGTTTTTT. Its translation: CASSPGTGRNTGELFF.

V gene TRBV19 combines with J gene TRBJ2-5, with TRBD1 identical over 8 bases. The CDR3 extends over 14 amino acids. Trimming removed 5 bases from V and 4 bases from J; junction bases left unmatched: 6. The germline V gene encodes CDR1 LNHDA and CDR2 SQIVND (reference sequence). Written as DNA, the CDR3 is TGTGCCAGTAGTGCAGGACAGGGCTCAGAGACCCAGTACTTC. It yields the protein CASSAGQGSETQYF.

This clonotype has just a few counts. V usage is TRBV19 and J usage is TRBJ1-5; D is uncertain. Germline V gene sequence: CDR1 LNHDA, CDR2 SQIVND (reference sequence). Trimming removed 4 bases from V and 5 bases from J, with 12 bases in between. The CDR3 has 14 residues. The CDR3 DNA sequence: TGTGCCAGTAGTACCTTAAACCCGGATCAGCCCCAGCATTTT. Translation gives CASSTLNPDQPQHF. The entire variable domain, with the rest obtained from reference TRBV19 and TRBJ1-5, is as follows: DGGITQSPKYLFRKEGQNVTLSCEQNLNHDAMYWYRQDPGQGLRLIYYSQIVNDFQKGDIAEGYSVSREKKESFPLTVTSAQKNPTAFYLCASSTLNPDQPQHFGDGTRLSIL.

The rearrangement joins TRBV20-1 to TRBJ1-1; 9 nucleotides line up with TRBD1. Trimming cost V 2 bases and J 6 bases; bases outside gene matches: 13. The CDR3 extends over 16 amino acids. Germline values: CDR1 DFQATT, CDR2 SNEGSKA (reference sequence). The CDR3 spells CSARSDLTGGRAEAFF. The CDR3 region has the DNA TGCAGTGCTAGATCTGATTTGACAGGGGGGAGGGCTGAAGCTTTCTTT.

The chain employs TRBV29-1 and TRBJ2-5, with D perhaps given as TRBD1 or TRBD2 (5 bases each). Trimming shortened V by 2 bases and J by 3 bases, and 13 bases separated the two germline ends. The CDR3 totals 14 residues. From germline, CDR1 is SQVTM and CDR2 ANQGSEA. CDR3 in DNA: TGCAGCGTTGAAATAGGGACCCAGGAAGAGACCCAGTACTTC. Translated: CSVEIGTQEETQYF.

This clonotype showed up many times. The rearrangement uses TRBV27 and TRBJ2-7; D remains ambiguous. The CDR3 length is 14 residues. The V gene's germline CDR1 is MNHEY and CDR2 SMNVEV (reference sequence). Trimming cost V 0 bases and J 5 bases, with 11 bases left between them. The chain's CDR3 is CASSLSSEAHEQYF. The DNA of the CDR3 is TGTGCCAGCAGTTTATCATCAGAAGCCCACGAGCAGTACTTC.

This clonotype showed up many times. V gene TRBV7-9 combines with J gene TRBJ1-1; D gene uncertain. Per the germline V gene, CDR1 is SEHNR and CDR2 is FQNEAQ (reference sequence). V gave up 3 bases and J gave up 6 bases, with 8 bases separating them. The CDR3 has 12 amino acids. The CDR3 protein is CASSFGLAEAFF. CDR3 in DNA: TGTGCCAGCAGCTTTGGGCTGGCTGAAGCTTTCTTT.

A word on this clonotype: The conserved phenylalanine or tryptophan normally closing the CDR3 is absent here, so this likely arose from a read error. V gene TRBV7-9 combines with J gene TRBJ1-1; D unclear. The germline CDR1 and CDR2 sequences are SEHNR and FQNEAQ (reference sequence). This CDR3 is built from 13 residues. V lost 5 bases and J 2 bases, leaving 9 bases between the germline ends. The CDR3 protein is CASSATGNTEAFV. The CDR3 DNA is TGTGCCAGCAGCGCGACGGGAAACACTGAAGCTTTCGTT.

The chain has TRBV20-1 and TRBJ2-5; D is perhaps TRBD1 (7 bases). Per germline, CDR1 DFQATT and CDR2 SNEGSKA (reference sequence). The CDR3 runs to 17 residues. Trimming shortened V by 5 bases and J by 4 bases, and 26 bases separated the two germline ends. CDR3 sequence reads: CSAYSDRAIPRGETQYF. The CDR3 DNA reads TGCAGTGCTTACTCCGACAGGGCGATTCCGCGGGGAGAGACCCAGTACTTC.

Note on this clonotype: A much larger clone differs by one base, so this may be a read error. CDR3 in amino acids: CASSLGGRGLKGYTF. The CDR3 DNA reads as TGTGCCAGCAGCTTAGGTGGCAGGGGGCTTAAAGGCTACACCTTC. The gene calls are TRBV11-2 and TRBJ1-2; 8 positions agree with TRBD1. Germline lookup yields CDR1 SGHAT and CDR2 FQNNGV. The CDR3 is 15 amino acids. The J segment lost 8 bases and the V segment lost 1 base, leaving 9 bases of the junction unmatched.

This clonotype was observed many times. This chain links TRBV6-1 with TRBJ1-2, with a weak D call TRBD1 (6 bases). This CDR3 has 15 residues. V shed 7 bases and J shed 1 base, with 16 bases lying between them. CDR1 is MNHNS and CDR2 is SASEGT in the germline V gene. CDR3 DNA sequence: TGTGCCAGCACCCACCCGGGAGGGGGTAACTATGGCTACACCTTC. This codes for CASTHPGGGNYGYTF.